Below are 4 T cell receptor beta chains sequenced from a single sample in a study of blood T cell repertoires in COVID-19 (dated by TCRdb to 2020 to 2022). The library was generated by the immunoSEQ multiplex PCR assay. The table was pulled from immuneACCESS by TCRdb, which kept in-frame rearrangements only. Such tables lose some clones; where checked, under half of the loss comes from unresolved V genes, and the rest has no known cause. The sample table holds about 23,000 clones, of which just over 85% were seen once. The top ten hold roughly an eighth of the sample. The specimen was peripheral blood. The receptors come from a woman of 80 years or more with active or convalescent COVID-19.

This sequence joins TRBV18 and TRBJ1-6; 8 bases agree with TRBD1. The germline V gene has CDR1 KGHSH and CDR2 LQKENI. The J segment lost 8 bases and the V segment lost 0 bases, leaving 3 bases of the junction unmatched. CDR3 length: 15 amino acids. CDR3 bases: TGTGCCAGCTCACCACCGGGGACAGGATATTCACCCCTCCACTTT. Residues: CASSPPGTGYSPLHF.

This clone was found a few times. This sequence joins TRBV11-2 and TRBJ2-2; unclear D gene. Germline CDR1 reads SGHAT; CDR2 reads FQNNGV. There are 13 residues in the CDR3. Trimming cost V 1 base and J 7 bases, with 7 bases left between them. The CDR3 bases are TGTGCCAGCAGCTTAGTACGCAGCGGGGAGCTGTTTTTT. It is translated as CASSLVRSGELFF.

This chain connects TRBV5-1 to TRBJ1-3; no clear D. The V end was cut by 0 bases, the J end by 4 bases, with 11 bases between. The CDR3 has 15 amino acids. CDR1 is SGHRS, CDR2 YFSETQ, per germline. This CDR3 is CASSLVDGGGNTIYF. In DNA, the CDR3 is TGCGCCAGCAGCTTGGTAGATGGAGGGGGAAACACCATATATTTT.

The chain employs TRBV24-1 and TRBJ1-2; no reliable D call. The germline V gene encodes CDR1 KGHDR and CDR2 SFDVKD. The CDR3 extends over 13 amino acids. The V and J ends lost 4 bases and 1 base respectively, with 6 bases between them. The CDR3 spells CATSDSDNYGYTF. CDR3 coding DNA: TGTGCCACCAGTGACTCAGATAACTATGGCTACACCTTC.